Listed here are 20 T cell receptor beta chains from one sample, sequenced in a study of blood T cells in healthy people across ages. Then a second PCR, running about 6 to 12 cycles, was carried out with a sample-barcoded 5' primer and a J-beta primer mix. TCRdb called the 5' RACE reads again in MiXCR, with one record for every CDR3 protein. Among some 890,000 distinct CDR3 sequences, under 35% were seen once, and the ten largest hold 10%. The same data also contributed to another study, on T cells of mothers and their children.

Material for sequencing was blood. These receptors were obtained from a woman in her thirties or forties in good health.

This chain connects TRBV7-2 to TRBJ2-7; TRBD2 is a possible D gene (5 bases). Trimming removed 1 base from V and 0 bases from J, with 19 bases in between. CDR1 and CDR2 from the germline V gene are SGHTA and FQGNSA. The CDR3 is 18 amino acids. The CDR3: CASSLVPSNGVLSYEQYF. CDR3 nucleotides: TGTGCCAGCAGCTTAGTTCCCTCGAACGGGGTTCTCTCCTACGAGCAGTACTTC.

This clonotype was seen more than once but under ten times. The CDR3 nucleotides are TGTGCCAGCAGTTCCTGGACCTTTATGAACACTGAAGCTTTCTTT. This sequence encodes CASSSWTFMNTEAFF. The rearrangement uses TRBV12-3 or TRBV12-4 and TRBJ1-1; no clear D gene. The CDR3 spans 15 residues. The V end was cut by 4 bases, the J end by 0 bases, with 12 bases between.

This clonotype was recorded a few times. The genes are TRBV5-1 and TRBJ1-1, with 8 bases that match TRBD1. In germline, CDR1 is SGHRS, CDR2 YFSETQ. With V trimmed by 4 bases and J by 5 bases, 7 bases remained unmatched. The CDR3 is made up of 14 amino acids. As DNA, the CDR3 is TGCGCCAGCAGCAAGGACAGGGTCGAAACTGAAGCTTTCTTT. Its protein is CASSKDRVETEAFF. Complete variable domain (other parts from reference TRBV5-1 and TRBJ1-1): KAGVTQTPRYLIKTRGQQVTLSCSPISGHRSVSWYQQTPGQGLQFLFEYFSETQRNKGNFPGRFSGRQFSNSRSEMNVSTLELGDSALYLCASSKDRVETEAFFGQGTRLTVV.

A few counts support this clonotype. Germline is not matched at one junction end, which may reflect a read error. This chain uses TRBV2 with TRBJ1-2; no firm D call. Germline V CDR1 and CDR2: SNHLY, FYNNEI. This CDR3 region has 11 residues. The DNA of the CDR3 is TGTGCCAGCAGTGGCCACTATGGCTACATCTTC. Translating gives CASSGHYGYIF.

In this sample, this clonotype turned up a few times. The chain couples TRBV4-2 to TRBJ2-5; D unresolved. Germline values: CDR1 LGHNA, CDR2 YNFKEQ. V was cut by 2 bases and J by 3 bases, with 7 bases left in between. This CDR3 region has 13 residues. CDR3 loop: CASSQQREETQYF. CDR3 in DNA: TGTGCCAGCAGCCAACAAAGGGAAGAGACCCAGTACTTC.

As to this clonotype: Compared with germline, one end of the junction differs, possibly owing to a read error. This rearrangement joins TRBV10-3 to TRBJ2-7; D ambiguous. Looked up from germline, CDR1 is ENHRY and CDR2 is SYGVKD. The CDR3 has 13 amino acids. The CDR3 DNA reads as TGTGCCACCAGTGTTCAGAACTTCTACGAGCAGTACTTC. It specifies CATSVQNFYEQYF.

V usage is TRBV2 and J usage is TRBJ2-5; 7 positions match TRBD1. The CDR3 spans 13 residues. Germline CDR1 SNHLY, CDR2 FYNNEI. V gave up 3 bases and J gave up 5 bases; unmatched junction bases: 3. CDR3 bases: TGTGCCAGCAGTGAGACAGGGTGGGAGACCCAGTACTTC. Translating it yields CASSETGWETQYF.

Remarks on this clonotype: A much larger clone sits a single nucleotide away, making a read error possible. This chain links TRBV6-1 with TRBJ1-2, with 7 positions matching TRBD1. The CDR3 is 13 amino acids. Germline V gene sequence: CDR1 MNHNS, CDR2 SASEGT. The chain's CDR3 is CASGQAANYGYIF. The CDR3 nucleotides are TGTGCCAGCGGACAGGCCGCTAACTATGGCTACATCTTC.

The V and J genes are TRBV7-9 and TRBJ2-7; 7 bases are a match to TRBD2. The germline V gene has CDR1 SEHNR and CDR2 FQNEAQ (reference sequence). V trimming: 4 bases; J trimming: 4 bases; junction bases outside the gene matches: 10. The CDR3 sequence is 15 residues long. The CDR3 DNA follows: TGTGCCAGCAGCTCGCGGGACGGGGGGTTATACGAGCAGTACTTC. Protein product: CASSSRDGGLYEQYF. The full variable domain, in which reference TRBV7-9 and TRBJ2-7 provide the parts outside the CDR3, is DTGVSQNPRHKITKRGQNVTFRCDPISEHNRLYWYRQTLGQGPEFLTYFQNEAQLEKSRLLSDRFSAERPKGSFSTLEIQRTEQGDSAMYLCASSSRDGGLYEQYFGPGTRLTVT.

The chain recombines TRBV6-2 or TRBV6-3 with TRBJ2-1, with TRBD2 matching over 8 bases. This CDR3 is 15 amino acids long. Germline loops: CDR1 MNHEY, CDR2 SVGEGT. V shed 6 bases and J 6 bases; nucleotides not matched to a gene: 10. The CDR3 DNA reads TGTGCCAGCAGCGGGGCTAGCGGGCGACTCAATGAGCAGTTCTTC. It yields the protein CASSGASGRLNEQFF.

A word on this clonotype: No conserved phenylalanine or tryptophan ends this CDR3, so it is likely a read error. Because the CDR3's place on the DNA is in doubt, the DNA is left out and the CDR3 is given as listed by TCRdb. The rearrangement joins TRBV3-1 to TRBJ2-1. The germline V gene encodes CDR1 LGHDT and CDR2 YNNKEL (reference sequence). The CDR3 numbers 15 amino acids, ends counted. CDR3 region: CASSLDRSAGYTFGS.

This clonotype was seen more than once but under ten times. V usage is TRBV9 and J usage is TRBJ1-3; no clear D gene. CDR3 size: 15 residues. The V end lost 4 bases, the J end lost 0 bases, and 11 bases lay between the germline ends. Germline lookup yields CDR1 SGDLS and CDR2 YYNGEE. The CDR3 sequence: CASSRIDNSGNTIYF. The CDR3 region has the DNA TGTGCCAGCAGCCGCATCGATAACTCTGGAAACACCATATATTTT.

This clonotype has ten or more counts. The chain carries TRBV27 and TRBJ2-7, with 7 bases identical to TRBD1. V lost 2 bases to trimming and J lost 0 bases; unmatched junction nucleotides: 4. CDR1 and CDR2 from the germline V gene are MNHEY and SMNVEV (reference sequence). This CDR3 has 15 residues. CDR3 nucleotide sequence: TGTGCCAGCAGTTTAACAGGGGCCAGCTCCTACGAGCAGTACTTC. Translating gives CASSLTGASSYEQYF.

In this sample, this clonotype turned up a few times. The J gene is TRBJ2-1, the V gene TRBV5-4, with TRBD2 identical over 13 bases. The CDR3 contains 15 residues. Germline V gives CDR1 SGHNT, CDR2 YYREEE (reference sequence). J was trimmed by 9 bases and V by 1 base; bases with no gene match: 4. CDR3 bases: TGTGCCAGCAGCTTGACTAGCGGGGGGGCCGGTGAGCAGTTCTTC. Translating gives CASSLTSGGAGEQFF.

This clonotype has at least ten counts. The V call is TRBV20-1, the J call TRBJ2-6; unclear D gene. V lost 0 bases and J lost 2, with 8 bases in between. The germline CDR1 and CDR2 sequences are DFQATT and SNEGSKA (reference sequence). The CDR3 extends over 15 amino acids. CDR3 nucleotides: TGCAGTGCTAGAGAGTGGAAGGCTGGGGCCAACGTCCTGACTTTC. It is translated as CSAREWKAGANVLTF.

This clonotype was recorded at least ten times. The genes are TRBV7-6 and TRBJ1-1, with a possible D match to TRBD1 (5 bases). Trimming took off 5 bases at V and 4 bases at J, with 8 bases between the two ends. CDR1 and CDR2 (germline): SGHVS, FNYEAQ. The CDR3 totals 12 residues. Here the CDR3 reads CASSQRGTEAFF. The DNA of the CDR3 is TGTGCCAGCAGCCAGAGGGGCACTGAAGCTTTCTTT.

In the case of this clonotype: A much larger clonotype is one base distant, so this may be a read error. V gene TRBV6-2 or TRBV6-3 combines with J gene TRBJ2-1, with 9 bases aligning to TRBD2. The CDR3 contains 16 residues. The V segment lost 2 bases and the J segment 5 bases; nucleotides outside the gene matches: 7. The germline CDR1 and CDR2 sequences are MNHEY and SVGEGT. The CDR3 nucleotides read TGTGCCAGCAGTTACAACCTAGCGGGGAACGACAATGAGCAGTTCTTC. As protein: CASSYNLAGNDNEQFF.

The CDR3 protein is CASKGQSFETQYF. The CDR3 bases are TGTGCCAGCAAGGGACAGAGTTTTGAGACCCAGTACTTC. V gene TRBV2 combines with J gene TRBJ2-5; 7 bases are shared with TRBD1. Germline V gene sequence: CDR1 SNHLY, CDR2 FYNNEI. CDR3 size: 13 residues. The V gene end was trimmed by 7 bases and the J gene end by 5 bases; junction bases not matched to a gene: 7.

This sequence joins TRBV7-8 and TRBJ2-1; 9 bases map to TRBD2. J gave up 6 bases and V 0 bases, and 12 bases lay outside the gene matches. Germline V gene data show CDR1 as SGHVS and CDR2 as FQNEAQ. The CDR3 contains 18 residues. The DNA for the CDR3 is TGTGCCAGCAGCTTAGCCCCCTGGGCTAGCGGGGTCGTCAATGAGCAGTTCTTC. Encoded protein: CASSLAPWASGVVNEQFF.

CDR3 sequence (DNA): TGTGCCAGCAGCCCTACACTAGGGGGTATCACTGAAGCTTTCTTT. Amino acids: CASSPTLGGITEAFF. This chain uses TRBV7-9 with TRBJ1-1, with a possible D match to TRBD1 (6 bases). Trimming cost V 5 bases and J 4 bases, with 17 bases left between them. In germline, CDR1 is SEHNR, CDR2 FQNEAQ (reference sequence). This CDR3 is 15 amino acids long.